This T cell receptor (beta chain) stems from a study of metastatic and nonmetastatic thyroid tumors (TCRdb year 2020). Describing the broader study: For patients with malignant and with benign thyroid disease, the researchers compared repertoires between peripheral blood samples and tumor or nodule tissue samples. What the study reported, not specific to this receptor: TCR beta diversity was reported as significantly higher in malignant tumors than in benign nodules, in both blood and tumor samples.

This clone is assessed as medium-sized (0.01 to 0.1%). The specificity of this receptor is unknown. Base qualities were left out, and no much larger clone turns up one base away. No patient had received any treatment before thyroid surgery. Using T-cell receptor beta sequencing, the study looked back at clinical samples from patients collected from the early 2010s to the late 2010s. The library came from PCR. Sequenced using an Illumina HiSeq 4000. The TCR beta-chain CDR3 region of each patient was profiled by high-throughput sequencing. In the original analysis: Drawing on CDR3 differences between clinicopathological groups, the researchers built a classifier meant to tell apart patients with distant-metastatic papillary thyroid cancer. To measure repertoire diversity the researchers used the Shannon index, while the Morisita-Horn index served to gauge how similar the tumor and blood repertoires were. TCRdb passed the public sequencing reads through fastp at Q25 and MiXCR, retaining productive beta sequences. In this record, the V and J calls reflect TCRdb's handling and not the investigators' own analysis. This sample lists 20,000 to 25,000 clones; roughly 22% were detected once. The biggest ten clones account for 25% to 35% of the sample.

V was cut back by 7 bases and J by 0 bases, leaving a gap of 13 bases between them. CDR1 and CDR2, looked up from the germline V gene, are MNHNS and SASEGT. The CDR3 numbers 14 residues from cysteine through phenylalanine. The entry retains the CDR3 DNA only, 42 bases that are in frame from base 1. The sample was blood. The origin of this receptor is a female donor with papillary thyroid cancer or a benign thyroid nodule (not recorded which). Some clones in this sample may be carry-over from other donors' samples. This chain is built from TRBV6-1 and TRBJ2-7; no D gene is confidently identified. The CDR3 region: CASTRATLSYEQYF. The DNA sequence is given as TGTGCCAGCACCCGAGCTACACTCTCCTACGAGCAGTACTTC.